These T cell receptor beta chains were read from a single sample in a study of blood T cell repertoires in COVID-19. Sequencing was performed with immunoSEQ multiplex PCR; in TCRdb, only in-frame clones are kept and a portion is missing. The data show 200,000 to 250,000 clones, with roughly 90% seen just once and about 4.7% held by the top ten. Sequencing used PBMCs or T cells enriched from blood (not recorded which). These receptors were collected from a woman aged 25 to 45 who had been exposed to COVID-19. Both conserved end residues are trimmed from each CDR3.

V gene: TRBV5-1
J gene: TRBJ2-3
CDR3 protein: ASRNTGTDTQY

V gene: TRBV6-1
J gene: TRBJ1-5
CDR3 protein: ASSGRDRVSNQPQH

V gene: TRBV7-8
J gene: TRBJ2-3
CDR3 protein: ASSPRGLADTQY

V gene: TRBV5-1
J gene: TRBJ2-7
CDR3 protein: ASSLTGDSYEQY

V gene: TRBV27
J gene: TRBJ2-5
CDR3 protein: ASSSPGNRGTKAQY

V gene: TRBV7-8
J gene: TRBJ2-7
CDR3 protein: ASSFSSGVNFHEQY

V gene: TRBV7-8
J gene: TRBJ1-4
CDR3 protein: ASSLGRSNEKLF

V gene: TRBV3-1/TRBV3-2
J gene: TRBJ1-2
CDR3 protein: ASSRAQGRSGYT

V gene: TRBV4-2
J gene: TRBJ2-3
CDR3 protein: ASSPRRGTSDTQY

V gene: TRBV21-1
J gene: TRBJ1-2
CDR3 protein: ASSKEPQGADYGYT

V gene: TRBV12-3/TRBV12-4
J gene: TRBJ1-5
CDR3 protein: ASRQGRTQPQH

V gene: TRBV6-5
J gene: TRBJ2-7
CDR3 protein: ASSYSNSGEQY

V gene: TRBV2
J gene: TRBJ2-2
CDR3 protein: ASGTGSNTGELF

V gene: TRBV10-3
J gene: TRBJ1-6
CDR3 protein: AISPGQYNSPLH

V gene: TRBV2
J gene: TRBJ1-2
CDR3 protein: ASSPSGGRRGYT

V gene: TRBV19
J gene: TRBJ1-1
CDR3 protein: ASSWTGLDTEAF

V gene: TRBV3-1/TRBV3-2
J gene: TRBJ2-3
CDR3 protein: ASSQGLRSGLAGGRGADTQY

V gene: TRBV12-5
J gene: TRBJ1-3
CDR3 protein: ASGLPKGRFTGNTIY

V gene: TRBV28
J gene: TRBJ2-7
CDR3 protein: ASSKGQGAHEQY

V gene: TRBV7-9
J gene: TRBJ2-1
CDR3 protein: ASSLLLSSYNEQF

V gene: TRBV6-1
J gene: TRBJ1-5
CDR3 protein: ASSEQGAGNQPQH

V gene: TRBV29-1
J gene: TRBJ2-3
CDR3 protein: SVSLAGAWGTQY

V gene: TRBV3-1/TRBV3-2
J gene: TRBJ1-3
CDR3 protein: ASSQGIQGRSGNTIY

V gene: TRBV3-1/TRBV3-2
J gene: TRBJ1-2
CDR3 protein: ASSPTAPNYGYT

V gene: TRBV19
J gene: TRBJ1-2
CDR3 protein: ASSIDLAGTYGYT

V gene: TRBV30
J gene: TRBJ1-2
CDR3 protein: AWSDRGQGYT

V gene: TRBV12-3/TRBV12-4
J gene: TRBJ1-5
CDR3 protein: ASSLLSNQPQH

V gene: TRBV18
J gene: TRBJ2-1
CDR3 protein: ASSPPGLAGEANEQF

V gene: TRBV7-6
J gene: TRBJ2-3
CDR3 protein: ASSSPTLLAGGYADTQY

V gene: TRBV5-1
J gene: TRBJ1-4
CDR3 protein: ASSLADGGFGEKLF

V gene: TRBV6-5
J gene: TRBJ1-5
CDR3 protein: ASLQGPGQPQH